A selection of T cell receptor beta chains follows, all from one sample in a study of CD8+ T cells in alopecia areata. TCRdb's copy holds only in-frame clones and misses some; the assay was immunoSEQ multiplex PCR. This sample carries 200,000 or so clones, roughly 50% of them seen once, and the ten largest clones take more than 5.5%. Specimen: CD4+ T cells sorted from blood, collected at week 24, from a patient treated with tofacitinib. The receptors derive from a human donor with alopecia areata. CDR3s leave out the opening cysteine and the closing phenylalanine or tryptophan.

TRBJ2-2 TRBV7-8 ASSLVGLGGELF
TRBJ2-5 TRBV15 ATSREGRRQETQY
TRBJ1-1 TRBV5-1 ASSLGSRDTEAF
TRBJ2-3 TRBV25-1 ASSRGRTDTQY
TRBJ2-1 TRBV10-3 ASHGGGMNEQF
TRBJ2-6 TRBV11-3 ASTNRLGANVLT
TRBJ1-1 TRBV2 ASSDRRGGQPEAF
TRBJ2-5 TRBV29-1 SVDGTAYQETQY
TRBJ2-7 TRBV14 ASGGGIYEQY
TRBJ1-1 TRBV28 ASSLSGRVTEAF
TRBJ2-2 TRBV7-3 ASSSDSGELF
TRBJ1-2 TRBV2 ASGNLPVSNYGYT
TRBJ1-2 TRBV29-1 SVDPERISNYGYT
TRBJ2-1 TRBV30 AWSDGVGDEQF